The rows below give T cell receptor beta chains drawn from one sample of a study of T-cell memory formation after mild COVID-19. From the 5' RACE reads, TCRdb called clonotypes with MiXCR, one entry per CDR3 protein. The sample has some 250,000 distinct CDR3 sequences, roughly 18% seen once; the top ten hold roughly 23%. Source material: PBMCs or a T cell subset sorted from them (not recorded which). The receptors originated from a man aged 18 to 30 who had mild COVID-19 (a few samples of this study predate the infection). Cell type and time point are not known. Each CDR3 is given with its conserved first and last residue. The order of the fields is clone size, D gene, J gene, V gene, CDR3 length, CDR3 DNA, CDR3 protein. The D gene is left open where the match is weak. Where a row states a size, it is once, few, many or the class of an expanded clone; other rows omit it.

clone_size: few; d_call: .; j_call: TRBJ1-4; v_call: TRBV12-3/TRBV12-4; cdr3_length: 14; cdr3_nt: TGTGCCAGCAGTTTAAGCGGCAGGGATGAAAAACTGTTTTTT; cdr3_aa: CASSLSGRDEKLFF
clone_size: .; d_call: .; j_call: TRBJ1-2; v_call: TRBV2; cdr3_length: 13; cdr3_nt: TGTGCCAGCAGTGCCCAGAAAGAGAATGGCTACACCTTC; cdr3_aa: CASSAQKENGYTF
clone_size: .; d_call: TRBD1; j_call: TRBJ1-5; v_call: TRBV12-3/TRBV12-4; cdr3_length: 14; cdr3_nt: TGTGCCAGCAGTTTATACAGGGGCGATCAGCCCCAGCATTTT; cdr3_aa: CASSLYRGDQPQHF
clone_size: many; d_call: TRBD1; j_call: TRBJ2-5; v_call: TRBV5-1; cdr3_length: 14; cdr3_nt: TGCGCCAGCAGCCCCGGGACAGTCACGGAGACCCAGTACTTC; cdr3_aa: CASSPGTVTETQYF
clone_size: .; d_call: TRBD2; j_call: TRBJ2-1; v_call: TRBV6-6; cdr3_length: 14; cdr3_nt: TGTGCCAGCAGACTAGCGGGGTCCTACAATGAGCAGTTCTTC; cdr3_aa: CASRLAGSYNEQFF
clone_size: .; d_call: .; j_call: TRBJ2-3; v_call: TRBV12-3/TRBV12-4; cdr3_length: 13; cdr3_nt: TGTGCCAGCAGTTTTGCCAGGACAGATACGCAGTATTTT; cdr3_aa: CASSFARTDTQYF
clone_size: .; d_call: TRBD1; j_call: TRBJ2-7; v_call: TRBV6-5; cdr3_length: 15; cdr3_nt: TGTGCCAGCAGACTACTCGGGGACAGGGATTACGAGCAGTACTTC; cdr3_aa: CASRLLGDRDYEQYF
clone_size: many; d_call: .; j_call: TRBJ2-3; v_call: TRBV5-1; cdr3_length: 16; cdr3_nt: TGCGCCAGCAGCCTTGGCAGCTTGGGCCCTTCAGATACGCAGTATTTT; cdr3_aa: CASSLGSLGPSDTQYF
clone_size: few; d_call: TRBD1; j_call: TRBJ1-1; v_call: TRBV6-2/TRBV6-3; cdr3_length: 14; cdr3_nt: TGTGCCAGCAGCCCACAGGGGGCCTACACTGAAGCTTTCTTT; cdr3_aa: CASSPQGAYTEAFF
clone_size: .; d_call: TRBD1; j_call: TRBJ2-6; v_call: TRBV6-5; cdr3_length: 15; cdr3_nt: TGTGCCAGCAGTGACACCGGGACAGTACACGACGTCCTGACTTTC; cdr3_aa: CASSDTGTVHDVLTF
clone_size: few; d_call: .; j_call: TRBJ2-1; v_call: TRBV20-1; cdr3_length: 12; cdr3_nt: TGCAGTGCTAGAGGGCCCGCTGGTGAGCAGTTCTTC; cdr3_aa: CSARGPAGEQFF
clone_size: few; d_call: .; j_call: TRBJ1-2; v_call: TRBV7-2; cdr3_length: 15; cdr3_nt: TGTGCCAGCAGCATCTATAGGACAGCCTCCCATGGCTACACCTTC; cdr3_aa: CASSIYRTASHGYTF
clone_size: few; d_call: .; j_call: TRBJ2-5; v_call: TRBV2; cdr3_length: 14; cdr3_nt: TGTGCCAGCAGAGTGGACTGGCTCCAAGAGACCCAGTACTTC; cdr3_aa: CASRVDWLQETQYF
clone_size: .; d_call: .; j_call: TRBJ2-1; v_call: TRBV10-3; cdr3_length: 11; cdr3_nt: TGTGCCATCAGTGTTTACCATGAGCAGTTCTTC; cdr3_aa: CAISVYHEQFF
clone_size: .; d_call: TRBD2; j_call: TRBJ2-3; v_call: TRBV2; cdr3_length: 17; cdr3_nt: TGTGCCAGCAGTGAAGGGCTCCTAGCGGGGTACACAGATACGCAGTATTTT; cdr3_aa: CASSEGLLAGYTDTQYF
clone_size: .; d_call: TRBD2; j_call: TRBJ2-3; v_call: TRBV11-2; cdr3_length: 15; cdr3_nt: TGTGCCAGCAGCTTAGCCCTAGCGGGGATAGATACGCAGTATTTT; cdr3_aa: CASSLALAGIDTQYF
clone_size: .; d_call: .; j_call: TRBJ2-6; v_call: TRBV7-2; cdr3_length: 16; cdr3_nt: TGTGCCAGCAGCTTAACCTACCTGTCTGGGGCCAACGTCCTGACTTTC; cdr3_aa: CASSLTYLSGANVLTF
clone_size: .; d_call: .; j_call: TRBJ2-7; v_call: TRBV12-3/TRBV12-4; cdr3_length: 14; cdr3_nt: TGTGCCAGCAGGCCTGTAAGGGGGGGATACGAGCAGTACTTC; cdr3_aa: CASRPVRGGYEQYF
clone_size: .; d_call: TRBD2; j_call: TRBJ2-7; v_call: TRBV29-1; cdr3_length: 13; cdr3_nt: TGCAGCGTATCAAGCGGGAGCTCCTACGAGCAGTACTTC; cdr3_aa: CSVSSGSSYEQYF
clone_size: .; d_call: TRBD2; j_call: TRBJ2-5; v_call: TRBV5-1; cdr3_length: 16; cdr3_nt: TGCGCCAGCAGCTTGGCCCGTCTAGCGGGGGGAGAGACCCAGTACTTC; cdr3_aa: CASSLARLAGGETQYF
clone_size: .; d_call: TRBD2; j_call: TRBJ2-2; v_call: TRBV14; cdr3_length: 16; cdr3_nt: TGTGCCAGCAGCGAATTAGCGGGGACCTACACCGGGGAGCTGTTTTTT; cdr3_aa: CASSELAGTYTGELFF
clone_size: few; d_call: TRBD1; j_call: TRBJ2-4; v_call: TRBV25-1; cdr3_length: 15; cdr3_nt: TGTGCCAGCAGTGAAGCCGGGACAGGGAAAAACATTCAGTACTTC; cdr3_aa: CASSEAGTGKNIQYF
clone_size: .; d_call: .; j_call: TRBJ1-2; v_call: TRBV4-2; cdr3_length: 15; cdr3_nt: TGTGCCAGCAGCCAAGTGCGCGACACGAGCTATGGCTACACCTTC; cdr3_aa: CASSQVRDTSYGYTF
clone_size: .; d_call: TRBD1; j_call: TRBJ2-5; v_call: TRBV7-2; cdr3_length: 14; cdr3_nt: TGTGCCAGCAGCGACAGGGGATCGCGAGAGACCCAGTACTTC; cdr3_aa: CASSDRGSRETQYF
clone_size: .; d_call: TRBD1; j_call: TRBJ1-2; v_call: TRBV5-1; cdr3_length: 14; cdr3_nt: TGCGCCAGCAGCTCGGGACAGGGGGAGTATGGCTACACCTTC; cdr3_aa: CASSSGQGEYGYTF
clone_size: few; d_call: .; j_call: TRBJ2-7; v_call: TRBV5-1; cdr3_length: 13; cdr3_nt: TGCGCCAGCAGCTTGGACTTCGTCTACGAGCAGTACTTC; cdr3_aa: CASSLDFVYEQYF
clone_size: .; d_call: .; j_call: TRBJ2-3; v_call: TRBV5-1; cdr3_length: 13; cdr3_nt: TGCGCCGGCCGGGACCCAGGGACAGATACGCAGTATTTT; cdr3_aa: CAGRDPGTDTQYF
clone_size: .; d_call: .; j_call: TRBJ2-1; v_call: TRBV6-2/TRBV6-3; cdr3_length: 15; cdr3_nt: TGTGCCAGCAGTTACAAGGCGGGGGCATACAATGAGCAGTTCTTC; cdr3_aa: CASSYKAGAYNEQFF
clone_size: .; d_call: .; j_call: TRBJ2-3; v_call: TRBV10-3; cdr3_length: 14; cdr3_nt: TGTGCCATCAGTGCATTGGGGCCAAGGGATACGCAGTATTTT; cdr3_aa: CAISALGPRDTQYF
clone_size: .; d_call: TRBD2; j_call: TRBJ2-3; v_call: TRBV7-6; cdr3_length: 13; cdr3_nt: TGTGCCAGCAGCTCCACTAGCGGTTATACGCAGTATTTT; cdr3_aa: CASSSTSGYTQYF
clone_size: few; d_call: .; j_call: TRBJ2-2; v_call: TRBV12-3/TRBV12-4; cdr3_length: 13; cdr3_nt: TGTGCCAGCAGTAAACAGGGTTCCGGGGAGCTGTTTTTT; cdr3_aa: CASSKQGSGELFF
clone_size: few; d_call: .; j_call: TRBJ2-7; v_call: TRBV6-2/TRBV6-3; cdr3_length: 16; cdr3_nt: TGTGCCAGCAGTTACTCGAGAGGAGCCCGTGGGGTCGAGCAGTACTTC; cdr3_aa: CASSYSRGARGVEQYF
clone_size: .; d_call: TRBD2; j_call: TRBJ2-3; v_call: TRBV6-2/TRBV6-3; cdr3_length: 15; cdr3_nt: TGTGCCACTCGAAATCGGAGACTAGCCCCAGATACGCAGTATTTT; cdr3_aa: CATRNRRLAPDTQYF
clone_size: .; d_call: .; j_call: TRBJ1-1; v_call: TRBV6-6; cdr3_length: 14; cdr3_nt: TGTGCCAGCAGTTACGCAACAGGGCTCACTGAAGCTTTCTTT; cdr3_aa: CASSYATGLTEAFF
clone_size: few; d_call: .; j_call: TRBJ1-4; v_call: TRBV6-6; cdr3_length: 12; cdr3_nt: TGTGCCAGCAGTGACCCTAGAGAAAAACTGTTTTTT; cdr3_aa: CASSDPREKLFF
clone_size: .; d_call: TRBD2; j_call: TRBJ2-1; v_call: TRBV6-2/TRBV6-3; cdr3_length: 13; cdr3_nt: TGTGCCAGCACCTTAGCGGGGGGCTATGAGCAGTTCTTC; cdr3_aa: CASTLAGGYEQFF
clone_size: .; d_call: TRBD1; j_call: TRBJ1-2; v_call: TRBV5-6; cdr3_length: 12; cdr3_nt: TGTGCCAGCAGGGACAGGGCGAGGGGCTACACCTTC; cdr3_aa: CASRDRARGYTF
clone_size: few; d_call: TRBD1; j_call: TRBJ1-5; v_call: TRBV12-3/TRBV12-4; cdr3_length: 14; cdr3_nt: TGTGCCAGCAGTCCCAGGGGGCGCGTAGGACCCCAGCATTTT; cdr3_aa: CASSPRGRVGPQHF
clone_size: few; d_call: .; j_call: TRBJ2-2; v_call: TRBV11-3; cdr3_length: 16; cdr3_nt: TGTGCCAGCAGCTGGGGCCGGGGCCCAAACACCGGGGAGCTGTTTTTT; cdr3_aa: CASSWGRGPNTGELFF
clone_size: few; d_call: .; j_call: TRBJ2-3; v_call: TRBV7-3; cdr3_length: 15; cdr3_nt: TGTGCCAGCAGCCTGACCTTCGACAGCACAGATACGCAGTATTTT; cdr3_aa: CASSLTFDSTDTQYF
clone_size: few; d_call: .; j_call: TRBJ2-3; v_call: TRBV12-3/TRBV12-4; cdr3_length: 13; cdr3_nt: TGTGCCAGCATAGAACAGCGCACAGATACGCAGTATTTT; cdr3_aa: CASIEQRTDTQYF
clone_size: few; d_call: .; j_call: TRBJ1-5; v_call: TRBV4-1; cdr3_length: 12; cdr3_nt: TGCGCCAGCAGCCAAGAGAATCAGCCCCAGCATTTT; cdr3_aa: CASSQENQPQHF
clone_size: .; d_call: TRBD2; j_call: TRBJ2-1; v_call: TRBV6-5; cdr3_length: 16; cdr3_nt: TGTGCCAGCAGTTACGTGGGGGGGGGGACCTACAATGAGCAGTTCTTC; cdr3_aa: CASSYVGGGTYNEQFF
clone_size: .; d_call: .; j_call: TRBJ1-5; v_call: TRBV5-5; cdr3_length: 14; cdr3_nt: TGTGCCAGCAGCTTTTATGGAGGCAATCAGCCCCAGCATTTT; cdr3_aa: CASSFYGGNQPQHF
clone_size: once; d_call: .; j_call: TRBJ1-2; v_call: TRBV27; cdr3_length: 14; cdr3_nt: TGTGCCAGCAGTCCTCGACAGGTCGTCTATGGCTACACCTTC; cdr3_aa: CASSPRQVVYGYTF
clone_size: many; d_call: .; j_call: TRBJ2-5; v_call: TRBV12-3/TRBV12-4; cdr3_length: 12; cdr3_nt: TGTGCCAGCAGCCCAGGGGCAGAGACCCAGTACTTC; cdr3_aa: CASSPGAETQYF
clone_size: .; d_call: TRBD2; j_call: TRBJ2-7; v_call: TRBV15; cdr3_length: 13; cdr3_nt: TGTGCCACCAGCAGGCGGGGGGAGTACGAGCAGTACTTC; cdr3_aa: CATSRRGEYEQYF
clone_size: many; d_call: TRBD2; j_call: TRBJ2-3; v_call: TRBV4-1; cdr3_length: 17; cdr3_nt: TGCGCCAGCAGCCCTGGACTAGCGGGGGGGCCGATGGATACGCAGTATTTT; cdr3_aa: CASSPGLAGGPMDTQYF
clone_size: .; d_call: .; j_call: TRBJ1-2; v_call: TRBV12-3/TRBV12-4; cdr3_length: 14; cdr3_nt: TGTGCCAGCAGTTCGCAGGACAGCCACTATGGCTACACCTTC; cdr3_aa: CASSSQDSHYGYTF
clone_size: .; d_call: .; j_call: TRBJ2-3; v_call: TRBV7-2; cdr3_length: 15; cdr3_nt: TGTGCCAGCAGCGCAAACCCGGCTAGCACAGATACGCAGTATTTT; cdr3_aa: CASSANPASTDTQYF
clone_size: .; d_call: TRBD1; j_call: TRBJ1-2; v_call: TRBV6-5; cdr3_length: 14; cdr3_nt: TGTGCCAGCAGTTACTACAGGGGTGACTATGGCTACACCTTC; cdr3_aa: CASSYYRGDYGYTF
clone_size: .; d_call: .; j_call: TRBJ1-5; v_call: TRBV6-6; cdr3_length: 12; cdr3_nt: TGTGCCAGCAGCCATGACTATCAGCCCCAGCATTTT; cdr3_aa: CASSHDYQPQHF
clone_size: few; d_call: .; j_call: TRBJ2-1; v_call: TRBV27; cdr3_length: 11; cdr3_nt: TGTGCCAGCAGTTTCGATTCTAAGCAGTTCTTC; cdr3_aa: CASSFDSKQFF
clone_size: many; d_call: .; j_call: TRBJ1-6; v_call: TRBV5-1; cdr3_length: 15; cdr3_nt: TGCGCCAGCAGCCTGAGCTCAGGGAATAATTCACCCCTCCACTTT; cdr3_aa: CASSLSSGNNSPLHF
clone_size: .; d_call: .; j_call: TRBJ1-1; v_call: TRBV11-2; cdr3_length: 13; cdr3_nt: TGTGCCAGCAGTCCGACAGTTGACACTGAAGCTTTCTTT; cdr3_aa: CASSPTVDTEAFF
clone_size: .; d_call: TRBD1; j_call: TRBJ1-2; v_call: TRBV10-3; cdr3_length: 12; cdr3_nt: TGTGCCATCAGTGGGCCAGGGGGCGCCTACACCTTC; cdr3_aa: CAISGPGGAYTF